This paragraph covers one T cell receptor beta chain sequence. Its antigen is not known. PCR amplification relied on 60 Vbeta primers (plus 13 Jbeta primers). Assay: immunoSEQ multiplex PCR; the TCRdb copy retains only in-frame clones and omits some. The table lists 95,000 to 150,000 clones, roughly three fifths of them singletons. This specimen comes from a study of cytomegalovirus exposure and HLA in healthy donors. At the level of the study: In a previous analysis, 117 million unique TCR beta sequences were found from 170 million or so T cells. The Caucasian-associated ancestry cluster contained 75% to 85% of the approximately 400 genotyped donors.

This CDR3 region has 15 residues. Looked up from germline, CDR1 is MDHEN and CDR2 is SYDVKM. Between the trimmed V and J ends, which lost 0 bases and 0 bases, there was a span of 9 bases. Unrecorded immune exposure was likely among donors, who were nominally healthy when sampled. Whole-study results and caveats: The authors assumed roughly uniform sequencing depth across donors for presence/absence analyses.

The chain joins TRBV28 to TRBJ2-7, with a tentative D call TRBD2 (5 bases). This sequence was found in a middle-aged man in good health and CMV-seropositive. Source material: PBMCs. CDR3 sequence (DNA): TGTGCCAGCAGTTTATGGCCGGGGAGCTCCTACGAGCAGTACTTC. This codes for CASSLWPGSSYEQYF.